This TCR beta chain was found in a study of regulatory T cells in long-lasting Graves disease. With iRepertoire HTBI primers and Arm-PCR of CDR3 regions, TCR beta libraries were built. TCRdb re-called the multiplex PCR reads through MiXCR, storing one row per CDR3 protein. The sample lists approximately 540,000 distinct CDR3 sequences, 12% seen once, with 7.5% to 9% in the top ten. Germline CDR1 reads MDHEN; CDR2 reads SYDVKM. The CDR3 is made up of 14 amino acids. Trimming took 4 bases from V and 3 from J, leaving 13 bases between them. Study results and limitations: Newly diagnosed disease favored TRBV20-1 and TRBJ2-1 over persistent disease.

Time point of the sample: newly diagnosed GD, antithyroid drugs for less than 3 months. After RNA was extracted from PBMCs, the TCR library was made from it. The guidelines of the American Thyroid Association were the basis for diagnosing Graves' disease. In the case of this clonotype: Antigen unknown.

The sample also formed part of further work on T cells in Graves' hyperthyroidism and ophthalmopathy. That report adds: Blood also carried most thyroid clonotypes expanded above 0.001.

The TCR comes from a woman aged 25 to 39 with Graves disease. V gene TRBV28 combines with J gene TRBJ2-7, with D perhaps matching TRBD1 (5 bases). Source: peripheral blood mononuclear cells (PBMCs), taken at new diagnosis, from a patient treated with antithyroid drugs. CDR3 in amino acids: CASSWGSRSYEQYF. CDR3 nucleotides: TGTGCCAGCAGTTGGGGCTCTCGGAGCTACGAGCAGTACTTC.